This T cell receptor beta chain was found in a study of cytomegalovirus exposure and HLA in healthy donors. Study-level findings and limits: TCR beta sequences reportedly predicted most subjects' HLA-A and HLA-B alleles accurately. Diagnosis of cytomegalovirus status made by the classifier reportedly showed high specificity and sensitivity. A later analysis associated some 18,000 TCR beta sequences with HLA alleles at a 0.05 false discovery rate.

CDR3 length equals 15 residues. Trimming took off 1 base at V and 8 bases at J, with 14 bases between the two ends. Germline V gene data show CDR1 as SGHAT and CDR2 as FQNNGV. With 60 Vbeta and 13 Jbeta primers, the PCR was carried out. The table came from immunoSEQ multiplex PCR; TCRdb's copy has only in-frame clones and leaves some out. The sample lists some 120,000 clones, around 70% occurring once. About this clone itself: Its antigen remains unidentified.

The receptor comes from a young man in good health and CMV-seropositive. The chain combines TRBV11-2 with TRBJ1-4; tentative D call: TRBD1 (5 bases). Sequenced input: PBMCs. Here the CDR3 DNA reads TGTGCCAGCAGCTTAGGCCCCAGGGTTCGGGAAAAACTGTTTTTT. Protein: CASSLGPRVREKLFF. Supplemented by reference TRBV11-2 and TRBJ1-4, the full variable domain reads EAGVAQSPRYKIIEKRQSVAFWCNPISGHATLYWYQQILGQGPKLLIQFQNNGVVDDSQLPKDRFSAERLKGVDSTLKIQPAKLEDSAVYLCASSLGPRVREKLFFGSGTQLSVL.